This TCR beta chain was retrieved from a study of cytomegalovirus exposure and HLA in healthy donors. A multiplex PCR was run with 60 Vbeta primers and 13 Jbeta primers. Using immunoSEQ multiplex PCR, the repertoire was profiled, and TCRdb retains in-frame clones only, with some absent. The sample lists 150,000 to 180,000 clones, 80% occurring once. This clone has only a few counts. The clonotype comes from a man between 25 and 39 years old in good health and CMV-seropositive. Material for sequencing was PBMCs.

The CDR3 coding sequence is TGTGCCAGCAGGCGGGGGAACACCGGGGAGCTGTTTTTT. Its translation: CASRRGNTGELFF. The chain recombines TRBV11-3 with TRBJ2-2; maybe TRBD2 (6 bases). Germline V CDR1 and CDR2: SGHNT, YENEEA. Trimming removed 6 bases at V and 1 base at J, with 6 bases between. This CDR3 region has 13 residues.